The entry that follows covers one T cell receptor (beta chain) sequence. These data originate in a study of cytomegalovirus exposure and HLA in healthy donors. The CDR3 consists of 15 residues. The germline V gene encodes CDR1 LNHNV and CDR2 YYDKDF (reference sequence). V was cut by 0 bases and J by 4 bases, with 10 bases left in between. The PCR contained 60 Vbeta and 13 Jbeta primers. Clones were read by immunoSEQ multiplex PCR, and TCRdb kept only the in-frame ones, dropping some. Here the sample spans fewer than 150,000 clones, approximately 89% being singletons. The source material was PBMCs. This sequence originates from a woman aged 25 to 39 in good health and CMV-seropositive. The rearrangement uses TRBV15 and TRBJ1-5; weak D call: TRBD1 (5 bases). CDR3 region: CATSRESGKNQPQHF. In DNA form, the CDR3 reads TGTGCCACCAGCAGAGAGTCAGGGAAAAATCAGCCCCAGCATTTT.